This TCR beta chain derives from a study of CD8+ T cells in alopecia areata. This clone was recorded a few times. Extraction and reverse transcription of RNA yielded cDNA as the sequencing template. Assay: immunoSEQ multiplex PCR; the TCRdb copy retains only in-frame clones and omits some. In the table there are about 280,000 clones, roughly 50% of which are singletons. The V segment lost 3 bases and the J segment 6 bases; nucleotides outside the gene matches: 3. The germline gives CDR1 MDHEN, CDR2 SYDVKM. The CDR3 runs 15 residues. Treatment meaning: oral pan-JAK inhibitor, 5-10 mg twice daily. V is TRBV28 and J is TRBJ2-3; TRBD2 aligns across 13 bases. The receptor's source is a human donor with alopecia areata. Here the sequenced sample was CD4+ T cells sorted from blood, taken at week 24, from a patient treated with tofacitinib. The CDR3 nucleotides are TGTGCCAGCAGTTTCGGGACTAGCGGGGAGGATACGCAGTATTTT. This encodes CASSFGTSGEDTQYF.